This TCR beta chain derives from a study of post-analysis software for immune sequencing data (dated by TCRdb to between 2014 and 2017). About the investigation overall: Disease courses on record covered relapsing-remitting, secondary progressive and progressive-relapsing multiple sclerosis, though some patients had no subtype annotation. A subset of samples was prepared in parallel using single-end sample barcoding, then pooled and co-amplified after Illumina adapter ligation. Patient repertoires were compared against over ten previously published healthy control repertoires from donors aged roughly 6 to 25 years. Summary of the overall study and its limitations: Normalized Chao1 diversity was significantly lower in multiple sclerosis patients than controls, suggesting substantial peripheral T-cell clonal expansion. When samples were clustered directly using the F measure, samples prepared in the same batch co-clustered strongly, which prompted a batch-effect correction. Significantly higher frequencies in patients than in controls were found for roughly 5 TRBV segments, including TRBV5-6, TRBV5-1 and TRBV20-1. The multiple sclerosis patient group was slightly younger than the control group.

This clonotype was seen a few times. It has no known antigen specificity. Base qualities were left out, and no much larger clone turns up one base away. Sequences MNHEY (CDR1) and SVGAGI (CDR2) are obtained from the germline V gene. The CDR3 starts with the cysteine, ends with the phenylalanine, and has 18 residues. Only the CDR3 region is kept as DNA, spanning 54 bases read in frame from base 1. V is cut back by 4 bases and J by 4 bases, with 11 bases in the junction unmatched. The library relied on PCR. The reads were generated on an Illumina HiSeq 2500. Unique molecular identifiers were incorporated into TCR beta cDNA libraries to reduce PCR and sequencing biases. Every 1 to 10 million input T cells yielded 500,000 or so cDNA molecules, meaning each molecule approximated one T cell. The patient libraries were prepared and sequenced using the same protocol as the earlier healthy control dataset. Samples belonging to the same batch were prepared together, multiplexed and sequenced on a shared HiSeq lane. In the paper's pipeline: Raw barcoded reads were processed with MIGEC, discarding single-read molecular identifier groups before consensus assembly and CDR3 extraction. Clonotype tables were post-analysed with VDJtools, and diversity was normalized by down-sampling all datasets to the smallest sample size. To correct batch-related cross-sample contamination, repertoire overlap clustering matched CDR3 amino acid sequences but not nucleotide sequences. TCRdb itself trimmed the public reads at Q25 with fastp, ran MiXCR and retained productive beta chains. Each entry merges the rows of one CDR3 protein and shows their most common DNA and genes. TCRdb's processing, not the study's, gives the V and J calls here. The sample records about 800,000 distinct CDR3 sequences, roughly 29% of which are singletons. Under 0.7% of the sample belongs to the ten largest clones.

To demonstrate the VDJtools post-analysis software, TCR beta repertoires were profiled from the peripheral blood of over ten young patients with multiple sclerosis. The multiple sclerosis patients were children and adolescents ranging in age from roughly 6 to 15 years. Material for sequencing was blood. The clonotype comes from a girl aged 5 to 17 with multiple sclerosis. The V and J genes are TRBV6-5 and TRBJ2-6; 9 of the junction bases match TRBD1. The DNA is as follows: TGTGCCAGCAGTTCCCCGGGACAGGGACCGAGAGGGGCCAACGTCCTGACTTTC. This encodes CASSSPGQGPRGANVLTF.